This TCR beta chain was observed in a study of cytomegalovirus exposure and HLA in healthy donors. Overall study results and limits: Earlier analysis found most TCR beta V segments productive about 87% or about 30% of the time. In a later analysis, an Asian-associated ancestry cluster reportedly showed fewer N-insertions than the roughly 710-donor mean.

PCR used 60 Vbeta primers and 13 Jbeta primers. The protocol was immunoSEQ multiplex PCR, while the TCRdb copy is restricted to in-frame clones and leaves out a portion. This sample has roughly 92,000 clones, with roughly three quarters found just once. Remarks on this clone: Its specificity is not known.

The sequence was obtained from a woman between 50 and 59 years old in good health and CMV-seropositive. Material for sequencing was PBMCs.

In DNA form, the CDR3 reads TGCGCCAGCGCCCGGACTAGCGGGGGTAGCTCCTACGAGCAGTACTTC. It specifies CASARTSGGSSYEQYF. The V and J genes are TRBV10-2 and TRBJ2-7, with TRBD2 matching over 13 bases. Trimming took 8 bases from V and 0 from J; bases not matched to a gene: 7. CDR3 length: 16 amino acids. Germline assignment: CDR1 WSHSY and CDR2 SAAADI.